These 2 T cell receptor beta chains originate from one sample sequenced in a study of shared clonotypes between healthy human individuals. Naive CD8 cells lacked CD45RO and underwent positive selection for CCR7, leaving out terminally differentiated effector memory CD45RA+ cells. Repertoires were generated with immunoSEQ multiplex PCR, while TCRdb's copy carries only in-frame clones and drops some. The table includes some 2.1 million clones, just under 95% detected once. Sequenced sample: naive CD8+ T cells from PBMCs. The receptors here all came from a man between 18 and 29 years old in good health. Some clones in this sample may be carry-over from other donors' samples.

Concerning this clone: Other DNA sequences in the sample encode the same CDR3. The CDR3 protein is CSVKGYEQYF. Written as DNA, the CDR3 is TGCAGCGTTAAAGGGTACGAGCAGTACTTC. The chain employs TRBV29-1 and TRBJ2-7; D is unclear. Germline lookup yields CDR1 SQVTM and CDR2 ANQGSEA. The V gene lost 5 bases and the J gene lost 4 bases, with 6 bases spanning the gap. The CDR3 has 10 residues.

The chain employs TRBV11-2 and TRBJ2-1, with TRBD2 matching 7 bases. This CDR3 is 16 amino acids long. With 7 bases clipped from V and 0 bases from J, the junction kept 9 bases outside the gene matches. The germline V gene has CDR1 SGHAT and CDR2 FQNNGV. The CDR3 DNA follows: TGTGCCAGCACCCTTAGCGGGTACTTCTCCTACAATGAGCAGTTCTTC. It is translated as CASTLSGYFSYNEQFF.